This T cell receptor beta chain derives from a study of cytomegalovirus exposure and HLA in healthy donors (dated by TCRdb to about 2017). Looking at the study overall: An earlier analysis of some 600 of the donors reported 276 Gb of sequence data and 117 million unique TCR beta sequences obtained from 150 million to 200 million T cells. About 280 gigabases of sequencing data and tens of millions of unique TCR sequences were included in an early release covering about 700 HLA-typed donors. Of the roughly 410 genotyped donors, 81% were placed in the genetic ancestry cluster associated with self-reported Caucasian donors. The study was designed to test whether signatures of past pathogen exposure could be identified by cataloging public T cell receptors. The study used immunosequencing to profile the T cell repertoires of approximately 690 subjects and linked those repertoires to cytomegalovirus serostatus. In addition to the first cohort of 666 subjects, a separate validation cohort of approximately 130 different subjects was used. The study combined high-throughput TCR immunosequencing, statistical association of individual TCRs with disease status, and machine learning to predict cytomegalovirus infection status. In a later analysis, previously published TCR beta repertoires from several hundred donors were re-analyzed and high-resolution HLA genotyping was added so that TCR occurrence patterns could be studied. Rather than using new phenotypic data, the later analysis identified candidate immune exposures from TCR beta sequences and from how often those sequences occurred across donors. An earlier analysis of 587 of the donors used high-throughput TCR beta sequencing to judge whether each TCR beta V gene segment behaved as functional or pseudogenic. Alongside the repertoire data, information on donor age, sex, ethnicity and CMV serostatus was compiled. A later genetic analysis used genome-wide SNP genotypes for about 60% of the roughly 700 donors, treating that subset as a discovery cohort. All discovery cohort repertoires had been generated using a single sequencing platform. Both class I and class II loci were covered by HLA typing, at four-digit resolution. The number of typed donors differed by locus: about 620-630 for A, B, C, DRB1 and DQB1; roughly 510 for DQA1; around 610 for DPA1; and some 430 for DPB1. Because of strong linkage in the cohort, roughly 5 DR-DQ haplotypes were treated as single units for association and clustering. On average, around 240,000 unique TCR beta nucleotide sequences were sequenced per donor among some 420 genotyped donors of the cohort, with roughly 18% of those sequences being non-productive. Study-level results and caveats: Presence/absence analyses assumed roughly uniform sequencing depth across donors, an assumption that may not hold. Compared with equally common non-associated chains, HLA-associated TCR beta chains in a later analysis were more clonally expanded and had lower generation probabilities. The classifier was reported to diagnose cytomegalovirus status with high specificity and sensitivity in both the original cohort and the validation cohort. A later analysis found that TCR association rates varied across HLA loci, with DRB1 alleles showing the most associated TCRs and HLA-C alleles the fewest. The earlier analysis of some 560 of the donors excluded about 16 rarely observed V segments, including chromosome 9 orphons, because counts were too low. At a false discovery rate of 0.05, a later analysis linked approximately 18,000 TCR beta sequences to specific HLA alleles. In a later genetic analysis, fewer N-insertions in productive TCRs were reported among donors in an Asian-associated ancestry cluster than the roughly 640-donor mean. A further reported finding was that TCR beta sequences accurately predicted the HLA-A and HLA-B alleles for most subjects in the first cohort. According to the authors, the approach could potentially be generalized to other disease states and immunological phenotypes. The cohort was sequenced for TCR beta chains only, and without alpha or paired-chain data the features that could be detected were limited. When HLA alleles, especially DR and DQ, strongly co-occurred, attributing TCR associations to individual alleles was difficult. A later analysis found that most CMV-associated TCR beta chains appeared HLA-restricted, with HLA associations seemingly driven largely by CMV exposure. In a later analysis, several top co-occurrence clusters were reported to appear linked to parvovirus B19, influenza, CMV and Epstein-Barr virus. Because HLA typing was missing for some donors at each locus, association tests included only the typed subset. Broadly in line with IMGT annotations, most TCR beta V segments showed up in productive rearrangements about 90% or about 30% of the time in an earlier analysis of around 550 of the donors. In a later genetic analysis, a missense DCLRE1C variant was associated with V-gene and J-gene trimming of TCR beta chains, and the association was replicated in an independent cohort. In the study, 150 to 200 TCR beta chains were listed as associated with cytomegalovirus. The sequencing pipeline was judged likely to have produced a cluster of highly shared sequence variants as a technical artifact. CMV serostatus was the only immune exposure information available for the cohort. Across donors, most TCR sequences were observed very rarely, whereas some public TCRs were present in many individuals. Some IMGT-functional V segments, including TRBV6-2 and TRBV6-3, could not be distinguished by the 87-base-pair reads and were therefore excluded. Correlated functional status among segregating V segments might reflect linkage disequilibrium, but an unknown experimental factor could not be ruled out. In vitro tests confirmed that three of the cytomegalovirus-associated TCR beta chains recognize cytomegalovirus antigens.

Here V drops 6 bases and J drops 6 bases, and the junction holds 11 bases not matched to any gene. The germline V gene supplies CDR1 SQVTM and CDR2 ANQGSEA. The CDR3 holds 14 amino acids from the cysteine to the valine. This entry keeps only the CDR3 DNA: 42 bases, framed from base 1. Details on this clone: Its antigen is still unknown. No per-base quality is available; no much larger clone lies one base away.

The cohort comprised some 680 healthy bone marrow donors. Cohort members were all nominally healthy when sampled, although unrecorded immune exposures were likely present. The donor tested CMV seronegative, placing the donor among the roughly 400 seronegative members of the cohort. Each donor provided a peripheral blood sample, and peripheral blood mononuclear cells were used for TCR beta sequencing. Genomic DNA was extracted from the blood cell samples with the Qiagen DNeasy Blood Extraction Kit. The library was generated by the immunoSEQ multiplex PCR assay. For the multiplex PCR, a mixture combining 60 forward primers for TCR Vbeta segments and 13 reverse primers for TCR Jbeta segments was used. The CDR3 region of rearranged TCR beta genes was amplified from genomic DNA by a multiplex PCR assay. The amplified TCR beta libraries were sequenced on the Illumina HiSeq System as 87-base-pair reads. On the authors' methods: A later analysis tallied around 87 million unique TCR beta chains across the 666 repertoires, and 10 million to 11 million of those chains were shared by two or more donors. Raw reads were error-corrected and collapsed into unique sequences by a nearest-neighbor algorithm in which closely related sequences were merged to remove PCR and sequencing errors. V, D and J gene segments were assigned by aligning CDR3 sequences to IMGT reference sequences. Each retained sequence needed at least a six-nucleotide match to both a V gene segment and a J gene segment. A rearrangement was called productive if the CDR3 had no stop codons and remained in frame with V and J, and every other rearrangement was called non-productive. CDR3 was defined by IMGT convention, running from the second conserved V-encoded cysteine to the conserved J-encoded phenylalanine. In an earlier analysis of approximately 590 of the donors, sequences lacking an unambiguous match to a single V gene segment were excluded. An earlier analysis of several hundred of the donors called V segments functional above 56.7% productive rearrangements and segregating when the between-donor standard deviation exceeded 5%. A statistical classification framework was developed to diagnose cytomegalovirus status using the catalog of TCR beta chain sequences. V and J gene assignment, in a later analysis, came from comparing TCR nucleotide sequences with IMGT/GENE-DB human TR gene sequences. Using the TCRdist pipeline, a later analysis assigned CDR3 sequences along with most-parsimonious VDJ recombination scenarios. In a later analysis, every TCR beta chain was defined by the combination of its CDR3 amino acid sequence and its V-gene family, and reads without a unique V-gene family were dropped. To address suspected cross-contamination and a sequencing artifact, a later analysis removed 592 highly shared, low-generation-probability nucleotide sequences. A later analysis calculated a clonal expansion index for each public chain from normalized within-repertoire ranks of inferred template counts. In a later analysis, generation probabilities were computed with a VDJ recombination model fitted to out-of-frame rearrangements, and the resulting probabilities were checked against IGoR. Hypergeometric tests were used in a later analysis to score TCR-TCR, TCR-HLA and TCR-CMV co-occurrence, with a repertoire-size bias correction applied to the TCR pairs. To estimate false discovery rates, a later analysis permuted the HLA or CMV assignments 20 times. In a later analysis, co-occurring TCRs were grouped using DBSCAN, and TCRdist sequence similarity was added for clustering within HLA-allele-positive subsets. For co-occurrence clustering, repertoires with fewer than 30,000 or more than 120,000 public chains were excluded, along with 5 or 6 repertoires with anomalous nucleotide sharing. The table was pulled from immuneACCESS by TCRdb, which kept in-frame rearrangements only. Such tables lose some clones; where checked, under half of the loss comes from unresolved V genes, and the rest has no known cause. For V, J and clone size, that table is used; D and trimming come from the DNA. Here the sample has 150,000 to 200,000 clones; approximately 78% occur a single time. Of the sample, roughly 1.5% falls within the top ten clones.

The source material was PBMCs. The V gene is TRBV29-1 and the J gene is TRBJ2-7; the central 10 bases match TRBD2. This TCR was recovered from a woman under 30 in good health and CMV-seronegative. CDR3 protein: CSVRPLAGEIEQYV. The DNA sequence is as follows: TGCAGCGTGCGCCCTCTAGCGGGAGAGATCGAGCAGTACGTC.